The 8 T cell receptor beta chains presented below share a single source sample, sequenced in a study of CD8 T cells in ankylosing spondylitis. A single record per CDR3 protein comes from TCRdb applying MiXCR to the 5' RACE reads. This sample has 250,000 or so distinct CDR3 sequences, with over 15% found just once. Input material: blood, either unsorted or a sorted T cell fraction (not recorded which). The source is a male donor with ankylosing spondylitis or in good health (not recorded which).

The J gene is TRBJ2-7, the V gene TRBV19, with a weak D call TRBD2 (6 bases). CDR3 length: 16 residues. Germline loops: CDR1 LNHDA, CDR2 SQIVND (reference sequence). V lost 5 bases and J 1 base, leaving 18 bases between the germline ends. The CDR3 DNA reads TGTGCCAGTAGTCTCAACCCGGGAGAGGTTTCCTACGAGCAGTACTTC. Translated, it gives CASSLNPGEVSYEQYF.

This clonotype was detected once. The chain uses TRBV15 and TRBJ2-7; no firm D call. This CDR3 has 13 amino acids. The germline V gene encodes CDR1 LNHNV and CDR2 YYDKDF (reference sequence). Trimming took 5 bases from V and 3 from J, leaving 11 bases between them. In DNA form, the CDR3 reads TGTGCCACCAGCCCAAGGTTCAGCTACGAGCAGTACTTC. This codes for CATSPRFSYEQYF.

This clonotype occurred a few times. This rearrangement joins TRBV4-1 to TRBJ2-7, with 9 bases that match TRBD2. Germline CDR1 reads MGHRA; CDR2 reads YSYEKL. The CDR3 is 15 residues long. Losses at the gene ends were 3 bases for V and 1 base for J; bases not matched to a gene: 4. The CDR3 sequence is CASSHGAGGSYEQYF. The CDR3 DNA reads TGCGCCAGCAGCCATGGAGCGGGAGGATCCTACGAGCAGTACTTC.

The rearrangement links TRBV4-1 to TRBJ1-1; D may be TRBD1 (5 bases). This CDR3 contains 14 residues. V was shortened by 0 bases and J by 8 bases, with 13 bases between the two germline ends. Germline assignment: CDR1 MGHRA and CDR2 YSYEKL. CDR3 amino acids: CASSQEGDPGEAFF. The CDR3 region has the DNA TGCGCCAGCAGCCAAGAAGGGGATCCGGGGGAAGCTTTCTTT.

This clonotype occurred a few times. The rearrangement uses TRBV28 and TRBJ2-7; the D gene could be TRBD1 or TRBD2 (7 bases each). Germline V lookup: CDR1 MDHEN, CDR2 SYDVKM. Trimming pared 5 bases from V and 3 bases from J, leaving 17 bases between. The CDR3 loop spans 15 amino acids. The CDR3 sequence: CASSLRQGLSYEQYF. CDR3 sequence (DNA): TGTGCCAGCAGTCTCCGACAGGGACTAAGCTACGAGCAGTACTTC.

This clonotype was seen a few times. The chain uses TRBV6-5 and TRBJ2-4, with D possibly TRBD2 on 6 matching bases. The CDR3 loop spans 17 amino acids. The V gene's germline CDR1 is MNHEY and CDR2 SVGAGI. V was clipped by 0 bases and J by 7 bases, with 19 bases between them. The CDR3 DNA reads TGTGCCAGCAGTTACTCTGACGTCGGGCGGGACTGGAACATTCAGTACTTC. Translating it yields CASSYSDVGRDWNIQYF.

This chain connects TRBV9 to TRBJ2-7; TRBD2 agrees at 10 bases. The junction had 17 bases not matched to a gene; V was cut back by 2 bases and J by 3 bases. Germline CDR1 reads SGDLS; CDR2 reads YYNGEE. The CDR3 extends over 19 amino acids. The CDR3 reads CASSVVTLPSGSRVYEQYF. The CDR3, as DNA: TGTGCCAGCAGCGTTGTGACCCTGCCTAGCGGGAGTCGGGTCTACGAGCAGTACTTC.

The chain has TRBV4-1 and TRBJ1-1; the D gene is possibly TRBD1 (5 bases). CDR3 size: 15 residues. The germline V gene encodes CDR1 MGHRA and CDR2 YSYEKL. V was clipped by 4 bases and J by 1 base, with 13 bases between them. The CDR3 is CASSLTDGGNTEAFF. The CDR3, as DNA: TGCGCCAGCAGCCTAACCGACGGGGGGAACACTGAAGCTTTCTTT.